The T cell receptor (beta chain) described here comes from a study of long-term antiretroviral therapy in people with HIV. Study information: The 2015 recommendation for immediate ART came about a decade after the earliest samples.

CDR3 size: 16 residues. V was cut by 0 bases and J by 0 bases, with 9 bases left in between. The germline V gene has CDR1 SEHNR and CDR2 FQNEAQ (reference sequence). Sampling of each donor yielded at least one pre-ART PBMC sample and at least two post-ART PBMC samples. With survey level as its setting, the immunoSEQ assay was v3.0. Sequencing used immunoSEQ multiplex PCR; TCRdb keeps in-frame clones, though not all of them. The sample records 45,000 or so clones, over 90% being singletons. The V call is TRBV7-9, the J call TRBJ2-1; no reliable D call. Sample: unsorted PBMCs, taken 3.7 years after starting antiretroviral therapy. This TCR derives from a woman aged 45-65 years with HIV. The CDR3 DNA reads TGTGCCAGCAGCTTAGCGTACACGAGCTCCTACAATGAGCAGTTCTTC. It encodes CASSLAYTSSYNEQFF.